Below, one TCR beta chain is given with its context. This sample stems from a study of blood T cell repertoires in COVID-19. Study in general: The study drew acute and convalescent COVID-19 samples from the United States, Italy and Spain. T cells, B-cell-depleted T cells, or PBMCs supplied cDNA or gDNA.

Original analysis: Estimation of nucleated cell counts was performed using reference gene primer amplification. TCRdb keeps only in-frame clones here, not all; method: immunoSEQ multiplex PCR. The DNA was the basis for D and trimming; V, J and clone size are from that table. The repertoire holds 120,000 or so clones, around 76% seen once, with around 5.2% in the top ten. The CDR3 runs 14 residues. The germline CDR1 and CDR2 sequences are ENHRY and SYGVKD. The trim removed 7 bases at V and 7 bases at J, leaving 9 bases unmatched. This clonotype was obtained from a man aged 60-69 years with acute or convalescent COVID-19. Sequenced input: peripheral blood. V is TRBV10-3 and J is TRBJ1-2; 10 bases agree with TRBD1. In DNA form, the CDR3 reads TGTGCCATCACTCAATCGGGACAGGGGTCTGGCTACACCTTC. Protein: CAITQSGQGSGYTF.